This T cell receptor (beta chain) was identified during a study of T cell responses to AZD1222 COVID-19 vaccine. Whole-study context: Recipients boosted at about 4 weeks or about 12 weeks are pooled.

The data were produced by immunoSEQ multiplex PCR, yet TCRdb's version contains in-frame clones alone and is incomplete. The table lists tens of thousands of clones, approximately 84% of them singletons. Broader study findings: Baseline seropositives among AZD1222 recipients totaled only five to seven. A mostly white British donor set with more females was recruited, and clonal diversity was possibly underestimated. Samples come after the peak T cell response, not at day 14.

The ends were cut back, 0 bases at V and 4 bases at J, with 9 bases in the middle. This CDR3 region has 15 residues. In germline, CDR1 is SEHNR, CDR2 FQNEAQ (reference sequence). Notes on this clone: Its antigen is not known.

This receptor was obtained from an adult in good health. V and J are TRBV7-9 and TRBJ2-2; no clear D gene. The sequenced sample was peripheral blood, obtained on day 0 of AZD1222 vaccination. The CDR3 coding sequence is TGTGCCAGCAGCTTAGCGGGAAATCCCACCGGGGAGCTGTTTTTT. Translated: CASSLAGNPTGELFF.